The subject of this entry is one TCR beta chain. Antigen specificity is unknown. These data are taken from a study of monozygotic twins with inflammatory bowel disease. Study-wide results and limits: Patient repertoire variability may have increased through differing immunosuppressive treatments. Against healthy co-twins, IBD patients had lower TCRbeta diversity (measured by inverse Simpson).

TCRdb reprocessed the 5' RACE reads, with one entry per CDR3 protein and no DNA. This sample's table has fewer than 110,000 distinct CDR3 sequences. Sequencing was carried out using blood. The receptor was derived from a human donor with ulcerative colitis or Crohn's disease, or a healthy co-twin of an affected twin (not recorded which).

CDR3 sequence reads: CSARDKAFEQYF. The chain has TRBV20-1 and TRBJ2-7. Germline V lookup: CDR1 DFQATT, CDR2 SNEGSKA (reference sequence). The CDR3 contains 12 residues.